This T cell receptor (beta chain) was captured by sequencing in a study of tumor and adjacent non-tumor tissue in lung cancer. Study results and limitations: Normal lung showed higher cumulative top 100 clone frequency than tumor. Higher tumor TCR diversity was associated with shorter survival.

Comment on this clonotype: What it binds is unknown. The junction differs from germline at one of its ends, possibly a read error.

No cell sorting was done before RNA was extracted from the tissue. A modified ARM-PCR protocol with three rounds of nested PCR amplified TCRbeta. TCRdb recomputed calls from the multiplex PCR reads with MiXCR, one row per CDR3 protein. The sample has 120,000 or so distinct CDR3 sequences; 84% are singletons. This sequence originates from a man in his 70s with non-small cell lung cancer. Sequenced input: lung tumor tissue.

CDR3 nucleotide sequence: TGTGTCTGGAGTGATCGCGGGAGCAGCACAGATACGCAGTACTTT. Its protein is CVWSDRGSSTDTQYF. This chain joins TRBV30 and TRBJ2-3; 7 bases map to TRBD2. This CDR3 is 15 amino acids long. CDR1 GTSNPN and CDR2 SVGIG come from the germline V gene (reference sequence).